This entry lists 12 T cell receptor beta chains sequenced from one sample in a study of siplizumab effects on memory and regulatory T cells. Sequencing was performed with immunoSEQ multiplex PCR; in TCRdb, only in-frame clones are kept and a portion is missing. The table has 90,000 to 120,000 clones, about 94% seen once. Sequences were obtained from Tregs sorted from blood. The origin of the receptors is a human donor in good health.

The rearrangement uses TRBV30 and TRBJ2-3; 12 positions agree with TRBD2. Per germline, CDR1 GTSNPN and CDR2 SVGIG (reference sequence). The V segment lost 1 base and the J segment 4 bases; nucleotides outside the gene matches: 15. The CDR3 sequence is 19 residues long. CDR3 protein: CAWSGAASGRAHRADTQYF. The DNA for the CDR3 is TGTGCCTGGAGTGGCGCCGCTAGCGGGAGGGCCCATAGAGCAGATACGCAGTATTTT.

The CDR3 loop reads CASSLLGYGYTF. CDR3 nucleotides: TGTGCCAGCAGCTTACTTGGATATGGCTACACCTTC. The chain carries TRBV7-8 and TRBJ1-2; unclear D gene. Germline CDR1 is SGHVS and CDR2 is FQNEAQ. Trimming pared 2 bases from V and 5 bases from J, leaving 6 bases between. The CDR3 loop spans 12 amino acids.

The J gene is TRBJ2-2, the V gene TRBV15, with D maybe TRBD1 (5 bases). The CDR3 length is 14 residues. V lost 0 bases and J 6 bases, leaving 8 bases between the germline ends. Germline lookup yields CDR1 LNHNV and CDR2 YYDKDF (reference sequence). CDR3 loop: CATSRDRAAGELFF. CDR3 in DNA: TGTGCCACCAGCAGAGACAGGGCGGCCGGGGAGCTGTTTTTT.

This chain uses TRBV5-1 with TRBJ2-1; 12 positions match TRBD2. V shed 5 bases and J 7 bases; nucleotides not matched to a gene: 10. The V gene's germline CDR1 is SGHRS and CDR2 YFSETQ. The CDR3 spans 16 residues. This chain's CDR3 is CASRPAGLAGVNEQFF. The DNA of the CDR3 is TGCGCCAGCAGACCCGCGGGACTAGCGGGTGTGAATGAGCAGTTCTTC. The full variable domain, its missing parts supplied by reference TRBV5-1 and TRBJ2-1, is KAGVTQTPRYLIKTRGQQVTLSCSPISGHRSVSWYQQTPGQGLQFLFEYFSETQRNKGNFPGRFSGRQFSNSRSEMNVSTLELGDSALYLCASRPAGLAGVNEQFFGPGTRLTVL.

V usage is TRBV5-1 and J usage is TRBJ2-7, with 10 bases matching TRBD2. Germline V lookup: CDR1 SGHRS, CDR2 YFSETQ. Losses at the gene ends were 2 bases for V and 3 bases for J; bases not matched to a gene: 5. The CDR3 loop spans 15 amino acids. CDR3 amino acids: CASSLASGGGYEQYF. The CDR3 nucleotides are TGCGCCAGCAGCTTAGCTAGCGGGGGTGGCTACGAGCAGTACTTC.

J is TRBJ1-4 and V is TRBV7-9; no clear D gene. This CDR3 region has 15 residues. Germline V lookup: CDR1 SEHNR, CDR2 FQNEAQ (reference sequence). V was clipped by 5 bases and J by 7 bases, with 17 bases between them. CDR3 nucleotide sequence: TGTGCCAGCAGCCCCGCCCTTGCCGGGAGTGAAAAACTGTTTTTT. Translation: CASSPALAGSEKLFF.

The chain carries TRBV9 and TRBJ2-5; unclear D gene. CDR1 is SGDLS and CDR2 is YYNGEE in the germline V gene. This CDR3 region has 14 residues. The germline V and J ends were trimmed by 3 bases and 2 bases, with 11 bases remaining between them. CDR3 DNA sequence: TGTGCCAGCAGCGCGGGTGTATGGCAAGAGACCCAGTACTTC. Its translation: CASSAGVWQETQYF.

The chain links TRBV30 to TRBJ1-1; TRBD1 is a possible D gene (6 bases). The V gene's germline CDR1 is GTSNPN and CDR2 SVGIG (reference sequence). With 0 bases removed from V and 8 bases from J, the gap between germline ends came to 13 bases. The CDR3 is 13 amino acids. CDR3 bases: TGTGCCTGGAGTGTAATTGGAGGGACAGAAGCTTTCTTT. It encodes CAWSVIGGTEAFF.

J is TRBJ1-3 and V is TRBV4-1; 9 bases are a match to TRBD1. The CDR3 runs 15 residues. Per germline, CDR1 MGHRA and CDR2 YSYEKL. V shed 6 bases and J 2 bases; nucleotides not matched to a gene: 5. CDR3 in amino acids: CASRRDREPGNTIYF. CDR3 nucleotides: TGCGCCAGCAGACGGGACAGGGAGCCTGGAAACACCATATATTTT.

The chain employs TRBV5-1 and TRBJ1-1; no firm D call. Germline V gives CDR1 SGHRS, CDR2 YFSETQ. This CDR3 spans 15 amino acids. Trimming removed 4 bases at V and 6 bases at J, with 19 bases between. The CDR3 region is CASSAWAGRRAEAFF. The CDR3 DNA follows: TGCGCCAGCAGCGCCTGGGCGGGCCGGCGCGCTGAAGCTTTCTTT.

This chain uses TRBV12-2 with TRBJ2-3. TRBV12-2 is marked as a pseudogene. This CDR3 spans 19 amino acids. The CDR3 region has the DNA TGTGCAAGTCGCTTACTGCCTGAACCGGGACGCCAAAGCACAGATACGCAGTATTTT. This sequence encodes CASRLLPEPGRQSTDTQYF.

V and J are TRBV9 and TRBJ2-1; 7 positions match TRBD2. The CDR3 sequence is 14 residues long. V shed 4 bases and J 5 bases; nucleotides not matched to a gene: 6. CDR1 and CDR2 from the germline V gene are SGDLS and YYNGEE. CDR3 sequence reads: CASSSRGLDNEQFF. CDR3 bases: TGTGCCAGCAGCTCTCGCGGACTAGACAATGAGCAGTTCTTC. Using reference TRBV9 and TRBJ2-1 for the parts outside the CDR3, the full variable domain is DSGVTQTPKHLITATGQRVTLRCSPRSGDLSVYWYQQSLDQGLQFLIQYYNGEERAKGNILERFSAQQFPDLHSELNLSSLELGDSALYFCASSSRGLDNEQFFGPGTRLTVL.